The present TCR beta chain was sequenced within a study of T cell repertoires in cytomegalovirus infection. Looking at the study overall: HLA-C-restricted CMV epitopes, recently identified, and well-studied HLA-B-restricted ones were used by the study. Public TCR beta signatures provided an indication of both CMV infection and a matching HLA type.

TCRdb re-called the reads with MiXCR, one entry per CDR3 protein. The data show around 900,000 distinct CDR3 sequences, with under 40% seen just once and 13% held by the top ten. Study conclusions and caveats: In two of eight donors, the top clonotype was HLA-C-restricted CMV-specific.

This clonotype ranks as medium-sized. Its antigen is undetermined. The origin of this receptor is a human donor in good health (CMV status not recorded). Some clones in this sample may be carry-over from other donors' samples. Sequenced here: cultured CD8+ T cells from PBMCs, sampled from culture after CMV antigen stimulation.

CDR3 in amino acids: CASSSDMRLRRWGMNEQYF. The CDR3 DNA is TGTGCCAGCAGCTCAGATATGCGCCTCCGACGGTGGGGTATGAACGAGCAGTACTTC. This rearrangement joins TRBV7-8 to TRBJ2-7; no reliable D call. Between the trimmed V and J ends, which lost 4 bases and 5 bases, there was a span of 30 bases. The germline gives CDR1 SGHVS, CDR2 FQNEAQ. The CDR3 contains 19 residues.